This TCR beta chain stems from a study of T cell repertoires in cytomegalovirus infection. As for the study in general: HLA-B-restricted CMV epitopes that are well studied, plus recently identified HLA-C-restricted ones, were used by the study. Overall study findings and caveats: CMV carriers having the relevant HLA were flagged by cumulative public TCR beta family frequency.

This CDR3 contains 17 residues. Germline assignment: CDR1 MNHEY and CDR2 SVGAGI. V was pared by 6 bases and J by 0 bases, with 4 bases of the junction left unmatched. About this clonotype: Its antigen remains unknown.

TCRdb re-derived calls from the reads in MiXCR, one entry per CDR3 protein. The sample has approximately 770,000 distinct CDR3 sequences, about 29% seen once. The V and J genes are TRBV6-5 and TRBJ2-3; 15 bases are a match to TRBD2. This clonotype was sampled from a human donor in good health (CMV status not recorded). Some clones in this sample may be carry-over from other donors' samples. Here the sequenced sample was cultured CD8+ T cells from PBMCs, taken from culture after CMV antigen stimulation. The CDR3 reads CASSGLAGGPSTDTQYF. The CDR3 nucleotides are TGTGCCAGCAGCGGACTAGCGGGGGGGCCTAGCACAGATACGCAGTATTTT.